This T cell receptor (beta chain) was obtained from a study of T cell responses to AZD1222 COVID-19 vaccine. On the study more broadly: Second doses that came at about 4 or about 12 weeks were put together. Study outcomes and limitations: White British people made up most donors, females outnumbered males, and clonal diversity was possibly underestimated. Spike-specific TCRs gained breadth and depth after people received two AZD1222 doses. CD4 TCRs linked to vaccination spanned spike, dominating at 160-218 and 743-854.

This clone was counted a few times. Its antigen is not identified. Using immunoSEQ multiplex PCR, the repertoire was profiled, and TCRdb retains in-frame clones only, with some absent. The top ten hold around 5.2% of the sample, which has 150,000 to 200,000 clones, 85% to 90% seen once. The CDR3 contains 16 residues. CDR1 and CDR2 (germline): LGHDT, YNNKEL (reference sequence). The V end lost 4 bases, the J end lost 1 base, and 11 bases lay between the germline ends. The chain combines TRBV3-1 (or the pseudogene TRBV3-2) with TRBJ1-6; maybe TRBD1 (5 bases). The sample in question was peripheral blood, obtained on day 0 of AZD1222 vaccination. The source is an adult in good health. The CDR3: CASSLGGGSYNSPLHF. CDR3 nucleotide sequence: TGTGCCAGCAGCCTCGGGGGGGGGTCCTATAATTCACCCCTCCACTTT.